The 26 T cell receptor beta chains given below trace back to one sample, sequenced in a study of blood T cells in healthy people across ages. Using a J-beta primer mix together with a sample-barcoded 5' primer, a second PCR was run for roughly 7 to 12 cycles. MiXCR, applied by TCRdb to the 5' RACE reads, yields one record per CDR3 protein. The sample has hundreds of thousands of distinct CDR3 sequences, less than 25% seen once; the top ten hold around 10%. A further study also used this sample, focusing on T cells of mothers and their children.

The sequencing input was blood. These receptors were obtained from a boy aged 5-17 years in good health.

The chain has TRBV5-1 and TRBJ2-5; D unclear. The V end was cut by 7 bases, the J end by 1 base, with 11 bases between. This CDR3 comprises 13 residues. The germline gives CDR1 SGHRS, CDR2 YFSETQ. The CDR3 region has the DNA TGCGCCAGCTGTGAACAGCTCCAAGAGACCCAGTACTTC. This codes for CASCEQLQETQYF.

This clonotype was detected only a few times. The rearrangement links TRBV20-1 to TRBJ2-2, with D perhaps matching TRBD1 (5 bases). The V end was cut by 2 bases, the J end by 5 bases, with 15 bases between. The CDR3 runs 15 residues. Germline values: CDR1 DFQATT, CDR2 SNEGSKA (reference sequence). The CDR3, as DNA: TGCAGTGCTAGACTAGGGGCGGTTGAGACCGGGGAGCTGTTTTTT. It specifies CSARLGAVETGELFF.

This clonotype was found many times. The chain combines TRBV7-2 with TRBJ2-5; no clear D. The V gene lost 0 bases and the J gene lost 1 base, with 6 bases spanning the gap. CDR1 and CDR2 (germline): SGHTA, FQGNSA. The CDR3 covers 14 residues. CDR3 residues: CASSLAGSQETQYF. The CDR3 DNA follows: TGTGCCAGCAGCTTAGCGGGCAGCCAAGAGACCCAGTACTTC. Drawing the rest from reference TRBV7-2 and TRBJ2-5, the complete variable domain is GAGVSQSPSNKVTEKGKDVELRCDPISGHTALYWYRQSLGQGLEFLIYFQGNSAPDKSGLPSDRFSAERTGGSVSTLTIQRTQQEDSAVYLCASSLAGSQETQYFGPGTRLLVL.

V usage is TRBV7-9 and J usage is TRBJ1-2; D uncertain. This CDR3 contains 15 residues. CDR1 is SEHNR and CDR2 is FQNEAQ in the germline V gene (reference sequence). Trimming cost V 4 bases and J 0 bases, with 12 bases left between them. CDR3 DNA: TGTGCCAGCAGCTCACAGAGCTGGGCTAACTATGGCTACACCTTC. This codes for CASSSQSWANYGYTF.

This clonotype was seen more than once but under ten times. The rearrangement uses TRBV25-1 and TRBJ1-4; no clear D. The germline V gene encodes CDR1 MGHDK and CDR2 SYGVNS. The CDR3 loop spans 11 amino acids. The V end lost 4 bases, the J end lost 8 bases, and 5 bases lay between the germline ends. CDR3 amino acids: CASSVGEKLFF. CDR3 DNA sequence: TGTGCCAGCAGTGTAGGGGAAAAACTGTTTTTT. Complete variable domain (other parts from reference TRBV25-1 and TRBJ1-4): EADIYQTPRYLVIGTGKKITLECSQTMGHDKMYWYQQDPGMELHLIHYSYGVNSTEKGDLSSESTVSRIRTEHFPLTLESARPSHTSQYLCASSVGEKLFFGSGTQLSVL.

This clonotype has more than one count but fewer than ten. At one end the junction does not follow the germline gene, possibly because of a read error. The rearrangement links TRBV18 to TRBJ1-1; 7 bases line up with TRBD1. This CDR3 spans 12 amino acids. The germline V gene encodes CDR1 KGHSH and CDR2 LQKENI. CDR3 sequence reads: CASSLARGQPIF. As DNA, the CDR3 is TGTGCCAGCTCACTGGCGCGGGGACAGCCGATCTTT.

This clonotype was seen many times. The J gene is TRBJ1-2, the V gene TRBV3-1; maybe TRBD1 (5 bases). The ends were cut back, 5 bases at V and 2 bases at J, with 12 bases in the middle. Germline CDR1 is LGHDT and CDR2 is YNNKEL (reference sequence). CDR3 length equals 14 residues. The CDR3 here is CASSFVDSNYGYTF. CDR3 DNA: TGTGCCAGCAGCTTTGTCGACAGCAACTATGGCTACACCTTC. The whole variable domain, filled in from reference TRBV3-1 and TRBJ1-2, reads DTAVSQTPKYLVTQMGNDKSIKCEQNLGHDTMYWYKQDSKKFLKIMFSYNNKELIINETVPNRFSPKSPDKAHLNLHINSLELGDSAVYFCASSFVDSNYGYTFGSGTRLTVV.

The chain couples TRBV28 to TRBJ2-3; 7 bases fit TRBD1. This CDR3 contains 20 residues. Germline CDR1 MDHEN, CDR2 SYDVKM. V was clipped by 2 bases and J by 0 bases; unmatched bases: 17. CDR3 sequence reads: CASSLLRRSNPGQSTDTQYF. Written as DNA, the CDR3 is TGTGCCAGCAGTTTACTACGGAGGTCTAATCCGGGACAGAGCACAGATACGCAGTATTTT.

The J gene is TRBJ2-5, the V gene TRBV29-1, with D unresolved. Trimming took off 6 bases at V and 5 bases at J, with 19 bases between the two ends. Germline CDR1 SQVTM, CDR2 ANQGSEA. The CDR3 runs 14 residues. CDR3 nucleotides: TGCAGCGTATCCAGGCTCTTAGACGGGGAGACCCAGTACTTC. Its translation is CSVSRLLDGETQYF.

The rearrangement joins TRBV11-2 to TRBJ2-3; 11 positions agree with TRBD2. The J segment lost 6 bases and the V segment lost 2 bases, leaving 4 bases of the junction unmatched. The CDR3 has 15 residues. Looked up from germline, CDR1 is SGHAT and CDR2 is FQNNGV. CDR3 in amino acids: CASSLPTSGVDTQYF. DNA for the CDR3: TGTGCCAGCAGCTTACCGACTAGCGGGGTGGATACGCAGTATTTT.

This clonotype was detected a few times. This chain joins TRBV7-6 and TRBJ2-5; 9 positions match TRBD1. J gave up 5 bases and V 5 bases, and 6 bases lay outside the gene matches. This CDR3 has 14 residues. Per the germline V gene, CDR1 is SGHVS and CDR2 is FNYEAQ. CDR3 in amino acids: CASSATGGRETQYF. As DNA, the CDR3 is TGTGCCAGCAGCGCAACAGGGGGCAGGGAGACCCAGTACTTC.

This clonotype was counted a few times. The chain employs TRBV12-3 or TRBV12-4 and TRBJ2-7; the D gene is possibly TRBD2 (5 bases). Trimming took 7 bases from V and 3 from J, leaving 13 bases between them. This CDR3 region has 13 residues. The CDR3 nucleotides are TGTGCCAGCACCCTGATAGGACTCTACGAGCAGTACTTC. As protein: CASTLIGLYEQYF.

V usage is TRBV7-2 and J usage is TRBJ1-2; D gene ambiguous. This CDR3 has 12 residues. In germline, CDR1 is SGHTA, CDR2 FQGNSA. Trimming removed 1 base from V and 5 bases from J, with 5 bases in between. The CDR3 sequence is CASSLGKYGYTF. The DNA for the CDR3 is TGTGCCAGCAGCTTAGGGAAATATGGCTACACCTTC.

This clonotype was seen a few times. Its ends do not fully match the called genes, so a read error is possible. The chain couples TRBV20-1 to TRBJ2-7, with no clear D. Germline V gene lookup returns CDR1 DFQATT and CDR2 SNEGSKA (reference sequence). The CDR3 has 12 amino acids. CDR3 amino acids: CSARDPIYEQYF. In DNA form, the CDR3 reads TGCAGCGCTAGAGATCCTATCTACGAGCAGTACTTC.

This chain joins TRBV7-9 and TRBJ2-5; TRBD1 agrees at 11 bases. The DNA end favors TRBJ2-7, so the J call may be wrong. Germline V gene lookup returns CDR1 SEHNR and CDR2 FQNEAQ (reference sequence). The CDR3 spans 17 residues. The chain's CDR3 is CASSLEDRGRPSYEQYF. The DNA of the CDR3 is TGTGCCAGCAGCTTAGAGGACAGGGGGCGTCCCTCCTACGAGCAGTACTTC.

The chain has TRBV29-1 and TRBJ2-4; 7 positions match TRBD1. Germline CDR1 and CDR2: SQVTM and ANQGSEA. This CDR3 spans 17 amino acids. V trimming: 0 bases; J trimming: 3 bases; junction bases outside the gene matches: 11. CDR3: CSVEDLRRGGGKNIQYF. The CDR3 nucleotides are TGCAGCGTTGAAGATCTCCGGAGAGGGGGCGGCAAAAACATTCAGTACTTC.

The J gene is TRBJ1-6, the V gene TRBV7-9; D is possibly TRBD1 (6 bases). This CDR3 spans 17 amino acids. Germline assignment: CDR1 SEHNR and CDR2 FQNEAQ (reference sequence). V lost 2 bases and J 8 bases, leaving 19 bases between the germline ends. CDR3 protein: CASSLYEGGPSDSPLHF. The CDR3 DNA follows: TGTGCCAGCAGCTTATACGAGGGGGGGCCATCTGATTCACCCCTCCACTTT.

This clonotype was counted a few times. The chain links TRBV18 to TRBJ2-1; possibly TRBD2 for D (5 bases). CDR3 size: 16 residues. The germline gives CDR1 KGHSH, CDR2 LQKENI. V was cut by 3 bases and J by 0 bases, with 12 bases left in between. The DNA of the CDR3 is TGTGCCAGCTCACCTGACACTGGGAGCTCCTACAATGAGCAGTTCTTC. This encodes CASSPDTGSSYNEQFF.

This clonotype was seen a few times. V usage is TRBV6-6 and J usage is TRBJ1-4; D is unclear. Trimming left V 1 base short and J 5 bases short, with 14 bases between. The CDR3 sequence is 16 residues long. Germline V gives CDR1 MNHNY, CDR2 SVGAGI (reference sequence). CDR3 residues: CASSYLHSGPNEKLFF. The CDR3 DNA reads TGTGCCAGCAGTTACTTACACTCCGGGCCAAATGAAAAACTGTTTTTT.

Regarding this clonotype: Germline is not matched at one junction end, which may reflect a read error. This rearrangement joins TRBV20-1 to TRBJ2-2, with TRBD2 identical over 7 bases. The CDR3 spans 16 residues. From germline, CDR1 is DFQATT and CDR2 SNEGSKA (reference sequence). DNA for the CDR3: TGCAGTGCTAGAGATCGGGTAGCGGGCCTCACCGGGGAGCTGCTTTTT. Translated, it gives CSARDRVAGLTGELLF.

This clonotype has more than one count but fewer than ten. The chain joins TRBV7-2 to TRBJ1-2; D gene uncertain. CDR1 and CDR2 from the germline V gene are SGHTA and FQGNSA. The V end was cut by 1 base, the J end by 5 bases, with 14 bases between. This CDR3 contains 15 residues. The CDR3 sequence: CASSLEGPASYGYTF. For the CDR3, the DNA is TGTGCCAGCAGCTTAGAAGGCCCGGCCTCTTATGGCTACACCTTC.

In its sample, this clonotype was seen many times. This sequence joins TRBV6-5 and TRBJ1-2; 10 nucleotides match TRBD1. Germline-derived CDR1 and CDR2 are MNHEY and SVGAGI. Losses at the gene ends were 4 bases for V and 6 bases for J; bases not matched to a gene: 14. The CDR3 length is 17 residues. This CDR3 reads CASSSSRDRGWVHGYTF. The CDR3 DNA reads as TGTGCCAGCAGTTCGTCCCGGGACAGGGGCTGGGTCCATGGCTACACCTTC.

This clonotype occurred many times. This rearrangement joins TRBV5-1 to TRBJ2-1, with 15 positions matching TRBD2. The V segment lost 1 base and the J segment 2 bases; nucleotides outside the gene matches: 7. Germline V lookup: CDR1 SGHRS, CDR2 YFSETQ. The CDR3 is 19 amino acids. CDR3: CASSLFGLAGGGAYNEQFF. The CDR3 DNA follows: TGCGCCAGCAGCTTGTTTGGACTAGCGGGAGGGGGGGCCTACAATGAGCAGTTCTTC.

The chain employs TRBV6-2 or TRBV6-3 and TRBJ2-7, with 9 bases aligning to TRBD1. V lost 5 bases, J lost 4 bases, and 9 bases stayed unmatched. From germline, CDR1 is MNHEY and CDR2 SVGEGT. There are 15 residues in the CDR3. CDR3 loop: CASSLRGQGFYEQYF. The CDR3 DNA is TGTGCCAGCAGTCTCCGAGGACAGGGGTTTTACGAGCAGTACTTC.

This clonotype was counted many times. The V gene is TRBV7-2, the J gene TRBJ2-2; no definite D call. Germline CDR1 reads SGHTA; CDR2 reads FQGNSA. Trimming cost V 5 bases and J 2 bases, with 12 bases left between them. The CDR3 consists of 15 residues. The CDR3 here is CASSETRANTGELFF. CDR3 in DNA: TGTGCCAGCAGCGAGACTCGGGCAAACACCGGGGAGCTGTTTTTT.

This clonotype was detected many times. The CDR3, as DNA: TGTGCCAGCAGCCGGGACAGGGGGTCCTACGAGCAGTACTTC. Protein: CASSRDRGSYEQYF. V usage is TRBV7-8 and J usage is TRBJ2-7; 11 nucleotides align to TRBD1. The CDR3 runs 14 residues. Germline trimming cut 5 bases from V and 1 base from J; bases unmatched to any gene: 1. CDR1 is SGHVS and CDR2 is FQNEAQ in the germline V gene.